This T cell receptor beta chain was identified in a study of T cells expressing NK-cell markers. TCRdb reprocessed the 5' RACE reads and reports one entry per CDR3 protein, with no DNA. The sample has approximately 170,000 distinct CDR3 sequences. Germline assignment: CDR1 MNHNY and CDR2 SVGAGI (reference sequence). The CDR3 spans 12 residues. This sequence was found in a man aged 18-69 years in good health. The chain couples TRBV6-6 to TRBJ2-6. Material: blood T cells: a sorted CD56 or NKG2C T cell subset, CD4+ or CD8+ T cells, or bulk PBMC T cells (not recorded which). CDR3: CATLSGANVLTF.